This T cell receptor (beta chain) originates from a study of chemoradiotherapy in HPV16-positive cancers. Across the whole study: Two HPV16-positive patients' cells yielded candidate HPV-specific clones and common motifs. Findings and caveats of the study: Candidate HPV-specific clones and E7-related TCR motifs grew in tumor during treatment. For HPV16-positive patients, expanding HPV-responsive T cells associated with longer recurrence-free survival.

The repertoire was sequenced with immunoSEQ multiplex PCR; TCRdb's copy has only in-frame clones and lacks some. The sample yields tens of thousands of clones, 86% seen once. This clone came up once. Its antigen is currently unknown. Sequencing was performed on blood, taken from a patient who underwent chemoradiotherapy. The clonotype was recovered from a human donor with HPV-associated anogenital cancer.

The DNA for the CDR3 is TGCGCCAGCAGCGCACAGGGGGCCTACAATGAGCAGTTCTTC. Residues: CASSAQGAYNEQFF. The chain couples TRBV5-1 to TRBJ2-1; 8 nucleotides line up with TRBD1. This CDR3 has 14 residues. Trimming took 4 bases from V and 2 from J; bases not matched to a gene: 2. CDR1 is SGHRS, CDR2 YFSETQ, per germline.